This T cell receptor beta chain was identified in a study of blood T cell repertoires in COVID-19. Study background: Acute and convalescent COVID-19 specimens originated in the United States, Italy and Spain.

In the original workflow: By means of reference gene primer amplification, nucleated cell counts were estimated. Libraries were prepared by immunoSEQ multiplex PCR; TCRdb keeps only in-frame clonotypes and omits some of them. Clonal size and the V and J genes are those of that table, whereas D and trimming came from the DNA. The sample lists fewer than 250,000 clones; about 83% were seen once. Participants' own reports of clinical history determined their cohort assignment. CDR1 and CDR2 from the germline V gene are SGHRS and YFSETQ. The CDR3 sequence is 18 residues long. Trimming stripped 0 bases from V and 7 bases from J, with 25 bases between.

This clonotype originated in a woman in her 30s who had been exposed to COVID-19. Sequencing used PBMCs or T cells enriched from blood (not recorded which). The chain couples TRBV5-1 to TRBJ1-1, with a possible D match to TRBD1 (5 bases). The CDR3 sequence: CASSLAEWTDVGEDEAFF. The CDR3, as DNA: TGCGCCAGCAGCTTGGCCGAATGGACGGACGTGGGGGAGGATGAAGCTTTCTTT.